This TCR beta chain was profiled in a study of blood T cells in healthy people across ages. Together with a sample-barcoded 5' primer, a J-beta primer mix was included in a second PCR lasting about 7 to 11 cycles. TCRdb re-called the 5' RACE reads through MiXCR, storing one row per CDR3 protein. In the table there are 450,000 to 700,000 distinct CDR3 sequences, 27% of which are singletons. This clonotype has a single count. Every donor provided roughly 10 milliliters of peripheral blood. PBMCs numbering at least 7 million were isolated per sample. CDR1 is LGHNA, CDR2 YNFKEQ, per germline. V dropped 4 bases and J dropped 2 bases, with 10 bases sitting between them. The CDR3 is made up of 14 amino acids.

The sequence was obtained from a woman aged 70 to 79 in good health. The sequencing sample was made of blood. The J gene is TRBJ2-3, the V gene TRBV4-2; D may correspond to TRBD1 or TRBD2 (5 bases each). The CDR3 loop reads CASSPGAVTDTQYF. Written as DNA, the CDR3 is TGTGCCAGCAGCCCCGGGGCGGTCACAGATACGCAGTATTTT.